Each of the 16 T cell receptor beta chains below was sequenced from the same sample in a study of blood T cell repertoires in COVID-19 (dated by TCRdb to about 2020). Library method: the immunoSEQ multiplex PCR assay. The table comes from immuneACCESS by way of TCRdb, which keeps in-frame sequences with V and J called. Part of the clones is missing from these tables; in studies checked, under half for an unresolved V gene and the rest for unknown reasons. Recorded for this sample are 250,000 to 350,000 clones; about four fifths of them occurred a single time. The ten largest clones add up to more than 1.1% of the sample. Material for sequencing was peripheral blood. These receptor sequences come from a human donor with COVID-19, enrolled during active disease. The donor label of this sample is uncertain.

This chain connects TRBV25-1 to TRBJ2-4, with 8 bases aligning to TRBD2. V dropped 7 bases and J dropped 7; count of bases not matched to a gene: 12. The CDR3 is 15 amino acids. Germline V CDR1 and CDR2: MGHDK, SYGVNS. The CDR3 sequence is CASTSGGLGGNIQYF. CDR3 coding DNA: TGTGCCAGCACGTCGGGAGGGCTGGGGGGGAACATTCAGTACTTC. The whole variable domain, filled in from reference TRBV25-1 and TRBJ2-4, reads EADIYQTPRYLVIGTGKKITLECSQTMGHDKMYWYQQDPGMELHLIHYSYGVNSTEKGDLSSESTVSRIRTEHFPLTLESARPSHTSQYLCASTSGGLGGNIQYFGAGTRLSVL.

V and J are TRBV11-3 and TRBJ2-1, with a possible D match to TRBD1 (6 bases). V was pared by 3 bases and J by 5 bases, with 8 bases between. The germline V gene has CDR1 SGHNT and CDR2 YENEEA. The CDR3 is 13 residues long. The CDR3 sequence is CASSLDSHNEQFF. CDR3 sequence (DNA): TGTGCCAGCAGCTTGGACAGCCACAATGAGCAGTTCTTC.

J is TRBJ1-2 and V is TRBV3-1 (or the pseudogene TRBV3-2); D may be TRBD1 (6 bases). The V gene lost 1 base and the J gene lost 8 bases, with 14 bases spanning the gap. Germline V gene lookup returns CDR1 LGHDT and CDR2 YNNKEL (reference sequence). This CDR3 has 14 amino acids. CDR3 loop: CASSQGSGGRGYTF. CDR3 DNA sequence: TGTGCCAGCAGCCAAGGCAGCGGGGGCCGGGGCTACACCTTC.

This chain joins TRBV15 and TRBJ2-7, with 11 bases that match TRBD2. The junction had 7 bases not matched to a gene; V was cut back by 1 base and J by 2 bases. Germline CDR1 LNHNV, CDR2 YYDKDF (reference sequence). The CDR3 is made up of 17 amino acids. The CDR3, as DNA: TGTGCCACCAGCAGAGTTCGAGCGACTAGCGGGGCCTACGAGCAGTACTTC. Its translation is CATSRVRATSGAYEQYF.

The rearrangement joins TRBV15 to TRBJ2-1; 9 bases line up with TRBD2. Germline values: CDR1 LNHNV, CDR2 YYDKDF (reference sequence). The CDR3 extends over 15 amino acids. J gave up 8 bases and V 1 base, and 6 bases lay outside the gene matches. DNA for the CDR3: TGTGCCACCAGCAGAGGCGGGACTAGCAGCCATGAGCAGTTCTTC. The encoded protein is CATSRGGTSSHEQFF.

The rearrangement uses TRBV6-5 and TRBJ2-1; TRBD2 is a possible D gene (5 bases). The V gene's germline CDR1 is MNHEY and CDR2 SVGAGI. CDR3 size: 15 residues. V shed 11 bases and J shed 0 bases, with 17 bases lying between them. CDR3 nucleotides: TGTGCCGCTCTCAGTAGAGGGAGCTCCTACAATGAGCAGTTCTTC. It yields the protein CAALSRGSSYNEQFF.

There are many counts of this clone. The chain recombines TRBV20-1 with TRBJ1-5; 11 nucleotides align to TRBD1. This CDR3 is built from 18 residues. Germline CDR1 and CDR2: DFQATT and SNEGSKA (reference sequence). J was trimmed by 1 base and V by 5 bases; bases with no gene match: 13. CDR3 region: CSARAYRDRGISNQPQHF. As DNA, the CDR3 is TGCAGTGCTCGTGCCTACCGGGACAGGGGGATAAGCAATCAGCCCCAGCATTTT.

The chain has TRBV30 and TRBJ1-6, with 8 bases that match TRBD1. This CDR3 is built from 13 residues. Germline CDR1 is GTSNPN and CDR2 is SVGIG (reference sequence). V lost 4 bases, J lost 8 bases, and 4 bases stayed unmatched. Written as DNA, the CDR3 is TGTGCCTGGACAGGGGGCGTTGATTCACCCCTCCACTTT. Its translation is CAWTGGVDSPLHF.

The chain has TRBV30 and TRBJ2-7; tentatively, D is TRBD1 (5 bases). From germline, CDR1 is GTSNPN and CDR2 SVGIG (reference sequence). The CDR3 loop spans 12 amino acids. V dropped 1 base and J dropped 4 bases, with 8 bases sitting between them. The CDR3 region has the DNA TGTGCCTGGAGTGGGGCAGGGTACGAGCAGTACTTC. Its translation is CAWSGAGYEQYF.

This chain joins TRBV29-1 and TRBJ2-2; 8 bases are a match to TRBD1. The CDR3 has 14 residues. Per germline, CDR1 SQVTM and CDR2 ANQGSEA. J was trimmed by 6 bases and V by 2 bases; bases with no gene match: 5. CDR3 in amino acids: CSVEPTGAAGELFF. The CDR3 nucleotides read TGCAGCGTTGAACCGACAGGGGCGGCCGGGGAGCTGTTTTTT.

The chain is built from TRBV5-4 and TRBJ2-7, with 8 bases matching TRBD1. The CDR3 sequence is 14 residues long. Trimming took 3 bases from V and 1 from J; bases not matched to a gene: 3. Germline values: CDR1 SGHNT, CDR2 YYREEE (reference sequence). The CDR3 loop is CASSSGTGSYEQYF. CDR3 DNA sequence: TGTGCCAGCAGCTCAGGGACAGGTTCCTACGAGCAGTACTTC. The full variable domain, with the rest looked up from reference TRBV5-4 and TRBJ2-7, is ETGVTQSPTHLIKTRGQQVTLRCSSQSGHNTVSWYQQALGQGPQFIFQYYREEENGRGNFPPRFSGLQFPNYSSELNVNALELDDSALYLCASSSGTGSYEQYFGPGTRLTVT.

The CDR3 spells CASGGSGRAPGYNEQFF. CDR3 in DNA: TGTGCCAGCGGCGGTAGCGGGAGGGCGCCGGGCTACAATGAGCAGTTCTTC. The V gene is TRBV9, the J gene TRBJ2-1, with 11 positions matching TRBD2. Looked up from germline, CDR1 is SGDLS and CDR2 is YYNGEE. The CDR3 has 17 amino acids. Trimming cost V 7 bases and J 3 bases; bases outside gene matches: 12.

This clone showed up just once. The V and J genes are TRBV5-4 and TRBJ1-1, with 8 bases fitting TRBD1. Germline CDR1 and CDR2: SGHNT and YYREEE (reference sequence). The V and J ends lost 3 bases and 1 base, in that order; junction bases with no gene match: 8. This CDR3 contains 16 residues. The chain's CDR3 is CASSSLFGTGNTEAFF. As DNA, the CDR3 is TGTGCCAGCAGCTCTCTCTTCGGGACAGGGAACACTGAAGCTTTCTTT.

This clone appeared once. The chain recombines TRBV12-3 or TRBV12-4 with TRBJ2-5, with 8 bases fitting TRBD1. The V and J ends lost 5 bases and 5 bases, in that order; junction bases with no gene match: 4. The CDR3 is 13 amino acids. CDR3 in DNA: TGTGCCAGCAGTCGACAGGGGAAGGAGACCCAGTACTTC. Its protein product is CASSRQGKETQYF.

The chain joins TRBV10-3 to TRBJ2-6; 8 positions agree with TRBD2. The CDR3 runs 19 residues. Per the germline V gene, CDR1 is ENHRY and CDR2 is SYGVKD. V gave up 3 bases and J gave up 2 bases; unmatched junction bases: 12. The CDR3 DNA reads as TGTGCCATCAGTGATAGGACGGGGGGGCTCGGAGCTGGGGCCAACGTCCTGACTTTC. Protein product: CAISDRTGGLGAGANVLTF.

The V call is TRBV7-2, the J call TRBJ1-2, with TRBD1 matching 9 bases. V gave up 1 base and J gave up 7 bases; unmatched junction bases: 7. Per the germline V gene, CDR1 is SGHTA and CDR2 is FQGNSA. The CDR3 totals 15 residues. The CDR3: CASSLGQGVVSGYTF. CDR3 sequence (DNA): TGTGCCAGCAGCTTAGGACAGGGGGTGGTTAGTGGCTACACCTTC.